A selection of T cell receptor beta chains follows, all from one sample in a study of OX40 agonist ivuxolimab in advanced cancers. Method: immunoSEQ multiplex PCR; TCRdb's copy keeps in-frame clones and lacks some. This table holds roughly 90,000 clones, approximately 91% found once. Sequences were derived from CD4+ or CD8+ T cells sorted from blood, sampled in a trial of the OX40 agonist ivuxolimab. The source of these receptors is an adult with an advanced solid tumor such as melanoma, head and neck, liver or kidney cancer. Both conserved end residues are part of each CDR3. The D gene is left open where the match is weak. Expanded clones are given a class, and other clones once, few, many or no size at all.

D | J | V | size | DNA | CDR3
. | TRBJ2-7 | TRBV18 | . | TGTGCCAGCTCACCCGACCTGGGCTACGAGCAGTACTTC | CASSPDLGYEQYF
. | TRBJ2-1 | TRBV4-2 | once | TGTGCCAGCAGCCGCGCCGGGACAAGTTACAATGAGCAGTTCTTC | CASSRAGTSYNEQFF
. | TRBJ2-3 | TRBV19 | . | TGTGCCAGTAGGGGGACGGTTAGCACAGATACGCAGTATTTT | CASRGTVSTDTQYF
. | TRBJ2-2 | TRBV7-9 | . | TGTGCCAGCAGCAATGGGGACTTCGCACGGACGAACACCGGGGAGCTGTTTTTT | CASSNGDFARTNTGELFF
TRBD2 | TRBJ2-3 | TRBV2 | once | TGTGCCAGCAGTAAGAGCGGGAGGGCCATGACAGATACGCAGTATTTT | CASSKSGRAMTDTQYF
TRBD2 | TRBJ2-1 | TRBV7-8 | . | TGTGCCAGCAGCTTAGCGCCCTTTGACGGAATACTTAGCGGGGACAATGAGCAGTTCTTC | CASSLAPFDGILSGDNEQFF
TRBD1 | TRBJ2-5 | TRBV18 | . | TGTGCCAGCTCACCTCCGATCGAACAGGGGGCGATATTAGAGACCCAGTACTTC | CASSPPIEQGAILETQYF
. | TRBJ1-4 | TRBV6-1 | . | TGTGCCAGCCGGATAGCCCCGGGCCCTAATGAAAAACTGTTTTTT | CASRIAPGPNEKLFF
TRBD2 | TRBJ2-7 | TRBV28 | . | TGTGCCAGCGGCCCACAGACGGGGGGGCAGTACTTC | CASGPQTGGQYF
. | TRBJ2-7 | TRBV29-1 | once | TGCAGCGCCTCCGGGATAACAACCTACGAGCAGTACTTC | CSASGITTYEQYF
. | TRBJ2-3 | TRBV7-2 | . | TGTGCCAGCAGCTTAGAAGTTTCTCTAATCCAAAGGCAGTATTTT | CASSLEVSLIQRQYF
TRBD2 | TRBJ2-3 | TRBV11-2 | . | TGTGCCAGCAGCTTGTCAACTAGCGGGAGTATTTATACGCAGTATTTT | CASSLSTSGSIYTQYF
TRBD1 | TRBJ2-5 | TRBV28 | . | TGTGCCAGCAGTCCCATAATCAGGGGGTCCCAAGAGACCCAGTACTTC | CASSPIIRGSQETQYF
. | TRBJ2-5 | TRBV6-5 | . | TGTGCCAGCAGACAGTCCGGGCGGGAGACCCAGTACTTC | CASRQSGRETQYF
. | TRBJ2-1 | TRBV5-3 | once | TGTGCCAGAAGCTTGGCGGGATACAATGAGCAGTTCTTC | CARSLAGYNEQFF
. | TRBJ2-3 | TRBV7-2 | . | TGTGCCAGCAGCTTAGCGGGAGTTTCCACAGATACGCAGTATTTT | CASSLAGVSTDTQYF
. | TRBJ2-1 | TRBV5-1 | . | TGCGCCAGCAGGCTGGAGGAAAATGAGCAGTTCTTC | CASRLEENEQFF
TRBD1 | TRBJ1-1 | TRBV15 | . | TGTGCCACCAGCAGCCTATACAGGGGGCCCACTGAAGCTTTCTTT | CATSSLYRGPTEAFF
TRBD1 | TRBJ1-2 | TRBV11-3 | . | TGTGCCAGCAGCACCAGACAGGGGGCCTGGGGCTACACCTTC | CASSTRQGAWGYTF
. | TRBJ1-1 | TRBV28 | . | TGTGCCAGCAGGCCGACCGCAGTGTGGGGGTACATGAACACTGAAGCTTTCTTT | CASRPTAVWGYMNTEAFF
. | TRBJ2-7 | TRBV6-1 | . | TGTGCCAGCCGACTAGTGGCGGGGGAGCAGTACTTC | CASRLVAGEQYF
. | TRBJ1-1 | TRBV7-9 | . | TGTGCCAGCAGCTTACAGGGGCGCACTGAAGCTTTCTTT | CASSLQGRTEAFF
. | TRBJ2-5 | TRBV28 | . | TGTGCCAGCAGGACCTCCTCGCTGGGGAACAAAGAGACCCAGTACTTC | CASRTSSLGNKETQYF
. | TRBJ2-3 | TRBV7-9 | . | TGTGCCAGCAGCCTAACAAGGAGGGTGGGTACAGATACGCAGTATTTT | CASSLTRRVGTDTQYF
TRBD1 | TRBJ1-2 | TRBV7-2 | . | TGTGCCAGCAGCTTAAAGACAGGGAGCTATGGCTACACCTTC | CASSLKTGSYGYTF